These T cell receptor beta chains were read from a single sample in a study of Ad26.COV2.S vaccination and SARS-CoV-2 variants. Measured with immunoSEQ multiplex PCR; TCRdb has only the in-frame clones, and not every one. This table has approximately 280,000 clones, over 75% appearing once. Sequencing used peripheral blood, obtained in a trial of Ad26.COV2.S vaccine versus placebo. Every receptor here comes from a person aged 18-60 years who received the Ad26.COV2.S COVID-19 vaccine or a placebo. Both conserved end residues are part of each CDR3. The D gene is left open where the match is weak. Clone size, where shown, is once, few, many, or a class for clones that have expanded.

TRBJ2-5 | . | . | TRBV5-1 | CASSRDSPRETQYF | TGCGCCAGCAGCCGGGACTCACCCCGGGAGACCCAGTACTTC
TRBJ1-1 | . | . | TRBV7-9 | CASSLSRQVNTEAFF | TGTGCCAGCAGCCTATCGCGACAGGTCAACACTGAAGCTTTCTTT
TRBJ1-2 | . | . | TRBV2 | CASSHRAMDYGYTF | TGTGCCAGCAGCCACAGGGCTATGGACTATGGCTACACCTTC
TRBJ1-2 | . | . | TRBV7-9 | CASSLSTEVFGYTF | TGTGCCAGCAGCTTATCCACGGAGGTCTTTGGCTACACCTTC
TRBJ2-3 | . | . | TRBV6-6 | CASIPPGEEAGTQYF | TGTGCCAGCATCCCTCCGGGAGAAGAGGCGGGTACGCAGTATTTT
TRBJ2-7 | TRBD1 | . | TRBV11-2 | CASSQGQNYEQYF | TGTGCCAGCAGCCAGGGACAGAACTACGAGCAGTACTTC
TRBJ1-1 | . | once | TRBV27 | CASRERQARMNTEAFF | TGTGCCAGCAGGGAAAGACAGGCTAGGATGAACACTGAAGCTTTCTTT
TRBJ1-2 | . | . | TRBV12-5 | CASGLSTSYGYTF | TGTGCTAGTGGTTTGTCCACCAGCTATGGCTACACCTTC
TRBJ1-2 | . | . | TRBV5-6 | CASRWETGRKAYGYTF | TGTGCCAGCAGATGGGAAACAGGGAGGAAAGCCTATGGCTACACCTTC
TRBJ1-6 | . | . | TRBV5-5 | CASSSYLGQAASPLHF | TGTGCCAGCAGCTCATATTTGGGGCAGGCTGCTTCACCCCTCCACTTT
TRBJ2-7 | . | . | TRBV9 | CASSVGEGVGQYF | TGTGCCAGCAGCGTAGGGGAAGGGGTCGGGCAGTACTTC
TRBJ2-1 | TRBD2 | . | TRBV14 | CASSQEWLAGNNEQFF | TGTGCCAGCAGCCAAGAATGGCTAGCGGGCAACAATGAGCAGTTCTTC
TRBJ2-5 | TRBD2 | once | TRBV6-5 | CASRAGNWEGETQYF | TGTGCCAGCAGAGCGGGGAATTGGGAGGGAGAGACCCAGTACTTC
TRBJ2-7 | . | once | TRBV15 | CATSSLERGSRYEQYF | TGTGCCACCAGCAGCCTCGAGCGTGGTAGCCGATACGAGCAGTACTTC
TRBJ2-2 | TRBD2 | . | TRBV9 | CASSEGLAGYTGELFF | TGTGCCAGCAGCGAAGGACTAGCGGGGTACACCGGGGAGCTGTTTTTT
TRBJ2-1 | . | . | TRBV12-3/TRBV12-4 | CASSPTNYNEQFF | TGTGCCAGCAGTCCGACGAATTACAATGAGCAGTTCTTC
TRBJ2-3 | . | . | TRBV24-1 | CATSDPRAGADTQYF | TGTGCCACCAGTGATCCGCGGGCAGGGGCAGATACGCAGTATTTT
TRBJ2-5 | . | once | TRBV4-1 | CASSQEEAQIQETQYF | TGCGCCAGCAGCCAAGAAGAGGCTCAGATCCAAGAGACCCAGTACTTC
TRBJ1-1 | . | . | TRBV7-9 | CASSLMSTEAFF | TGTGCCAGCAGCTTAATGAGCACTGAAGCTTTCTTT
TRBJ2-1 | TRBD2 | . | TRBV7-2 | CASSSGTSMGEQFF | TGTGCCAGCAGCTCCGGGACTAGCATGGGTGAGCAGTTCTTC
TRBJ1-2 | . | . | TRBV5-1 | CASGETNYGYTF | TGCGCCAGCGGGGAGACTAACTATGGCTACACCTTC
TRBJ1-2 | . | . | TRBV5-1 | CASSLDLGAPYGYTF | TGCGCCAGCAGCTTGGATCTGGGAGCCCCCTATGGCTACACCTTC
TRBJ2-5 | TRBD2 | . | TRBV7-6 | CASSLDRRGGDQETQYF | TGTGCCAGCAGCTTAGATCGCCGCGGGGGGGATCAGGAGACCCAGTACTTC
TRBJ1-2 | . | . | TRBV12-3/TRBV12-4 | CASSKSPGSGYTF | TGTGCCAGCAGTAAGTCTCCGGGCTCTGGCTACACCTTC
TRBJ1-2 | TRBD1 | . | TRBV6-5 | CASRRQGVDGYTF | TGTGCCAGCCGACGCCAGGGGGTTGATGGCTACACCTTC
TRBJ1-4 | . | . | TRBV6-5 | CASSSTWGREKLFF | TGTGCCAGCTCTTCCACTTGGGGACGTGAAAAACTGTTTTTT
TRBJ1-2 | . | . | TRBV20-1 | CSASEGNYGYTF | TGCAGTGCTAGTGAGGGAAACTATGGCTACACCTTC
TRBJ1-4 | TRBD1 | . | TRBV5-5 | CASTGGTVTNEKLFF | TGTGCCAGCACAGGGGGGACAGTAACTAATGAAAAACTGTTTTTT
TRBJ2-7 | . | . | TRBV18 | CASSQSLDYEQYF | TGTGCCAGCTCACAAAGCCTAGACTACGAGCAGTACTTC
TRBJ1-1 | . | . | TRBV7-2 | CASSPGPGNTEAFF | TGTGCCAGCAGCCCAGGTCCGGGGAACACTGAAGCTTTCTTT
TRBJ1-4 | TRBD1 | . | TRBV3-1/TRBV3-2 | CASSQPTGGIIF | TGTGCCAGCAGCCAGCCTACAGGGGGGATAATTTTT
TRBJ1-2 | . | . | TRBV6-2/TRBV6-3 | CASSSKTGNGYTF | TGTGCCAGCAGTTCAAAAACAGGGAATGGCTACACCTTC
TRBJ2-3 | . | . | TRBV7-2 | CASSPIWRYPTDTQYF | TGTGCCAGCAGCCCGATATGGAGGTACCCCACAGATACGCAGTATTTT
TRBJ1-2 | . | . | TRBV9 | CASSERGAGGYTF | TGTGCCAGCAGCGAACGGGGGGCTGGTGGCTACACCTTC
TRBJ2-2 | TRBD1 | . | TRBV2 | CASRDRENTGELFF | TGTGCCAGCAGGGACAGGGAAAACACCGGGGAGCTGTTTTTT
TRBJ2-1 | . | . | TRBV6-2/TRBV6-3 | CASSRTYSNEQFF | TGTGCCAGCAGTCGGACCTACTCCAATGAGCAGTTCTTC
TRBJ2-5 | TRBD1 | . | TRBV3-1/TRBV3-2 | CASSQSLGTGQETQYF | TGTGCCAGCAGCCAATCTTTAGGGACAGGGCAAGAGACCCAGTACTTC
TRBJ2-5 | TRBD2 | . | TRBV6-5 | CASSYVGGGPQETQYF | TGTGCCAGCAGTTACGTCGGGGGAGGGCCCCAAGAGACCCAGTACTTC
TRBJ1-5 | TRBD1 | . | TRBV5-4 | CASSLGGQGNQPQHF | TGTGCCAGCAGCTTGGGGGGACAGGGGAATCAGCCCCAGCATTTT
TRBJ1-6 | . | . | TRBV3-1/TRBV3-2 | CASSQDRTENSPLHF | TGTGCCAGCAGCCAAGACAGGACAGAAAATTCACCCCTCCACTTT
TRBJ2-1 | TRBD2 | . | TRBV10-3 | CATMTSESSYNEQFF | TGTGCCACCATGACTAGCGAGAGCTCCTACAATGAGCAGTTCTTC
TRBJ1-2 | . | . | TRBV3-1/TRBV3-2 | CASSHDDYGYTF | TGTGCCAGCAGCCACGACGACTATGGCTACACCTTC
TRBJ2-7 | . | . | TRBV5-1 | CASSQNWGGLREQYF | TGCGCCAGCAGCCAAAACTGGGGAGGACTACGGGAGCAGTACTTC
TRBJ2-5 | TRBD2 | . | TRBV5-1 | CASSSSGSGETQYF | TGCGCCAGCAGCTCTAGCGGGAGCGGGGAGACCCAGTACTTC
TRBJ2-7 | . | . | TRBV27 | CASSLGRTTSQYF | TGTGCCAGCAGTTTGGGCAGGACTACGAGCCAGTACTTC
TRBJ1-2 | TRBD1 | . | TRBV10-3 | CAISDRDREQNYGYTF | TGTGCCATCAGTGACCGCGACAGGGAACAGAACTATGGCTACACCTTC
TRBJ2-3 | TRBD2 | . | TRBV3-1/TRBV3-2 | CASSQDGLVSDTQYF | TGTGCCAGCAGCCAAGATGGACTAGTCTCAGATACGCAGTATTTT
TRBJ2-1 | . | . | TRBV11-2 | CASSLQVGSSEQFF | TGTGCCAGCAGCTTACAGGTAGGGTCTTCGGAGCAGTTCTTC
TRBJ1-2 | . | . | TRBV5-1 | CASSTQGQRDYGYTF | TGCGCCAGCAGCACCCAAGGACAGCGCGACTATGGCTACACCTTC
TRBJ2-1 | . | few | TRBV5-4 | CACWRGPSSYNEQFF | TGTGCCTGCTGGAGGGGGCCGAGCTCCTACAATGAGCAGTTCTTC
TRBJ1-2 | . | . | TRBV12-5 | CASGLLGTSYYGYTF | TGTGCTAGTGGTTTGCTCGGGACGTCTTACTATGGCTACACCTTC
TRBJ2-7 | . | . | TRBV4-2 | CASSQDRQTYEQYF | TGTGCCAGCAGCCAAGATAGACAGACCTACGAGCAGTACTTC
TRBJ2-3 | . | . | TRBV3-1/TRBV3-2 | CASSSRTADTQYF | TGTGCCAGCAGCTCCCGGACAGCAGATACGCAGTATTTT
TRBJ1-2 | . | . | TRBV27 | CASSTRGGRGWYGYTF | TGTGCCAGCAGTACCCGAGGGGGACGGGGATGGTATGGCTACACCTTC
TRBJ2-5 | . | once | TRBV9 | CASGSGRIQETQYF | TGTGCCAGCGGCTCGGGGAGGATACAAGAGACCCAGTACTTC
TRBJ2-7 | TRBD1 | . | TRBV19 | CASRTAGGVYEQYF | TGTGCCAGTAGGACGGCAGGGGGAGTCTACGAGCAGTACTTC
TRBJ2-5 | . | few | TRBV7-2 | CASSFGLQETQYF | TGTGCCAGCAGCTTTGGGTTACAAGAGACCCAGTACTTC
TRBJ2-3 | TRBD2 | . | TRBV4-2 | CASSQDGGLVTDTQYF | TGTGCCAGCAGCCAAGATGGGGGACTAGTGACGGATACGCAGTATTTT
TRBJ2-1 | . | few | TRBV3-1/TRBV3-2 | CASSYGTLNEQFF | TGTGCCAGCAGCTATGGGACTCTCAATGAGCAGTTCTTC